Below are 7 T cell receptor beta chains sequenced from a single sample in a study of blood T cell repertoires in COVID-19. Libraries were prepared by immunoSEQ multiplex PCR; TCRdb keeps only in-frame clonotypes and omits some of them. The repertoire includes 300,000 to 350,000 clones, almost 90% of them detected once, and 1% sits in the top ten. Sequenced input: peripheral blood. Receptors were obtained from a woman between 40 and 50 years old with COVID-19, enrolled during active disease.

The chain links TRBV15 to TRBJ1-3; D is ambiguous. The germline V gene has CDR1 LNHNV and CDR2 YYDKDF (reference sequence). Trimming pared 1 base from V and 1 base from J, leaving 14 bases between. CDR3 length equals 17 residues. The CDR3 loop reads CATSRGRRGGSGNTIYF. CDR3 coding DNA: TGTGCCACCAGCAGAGGGAGAAGAGGAGGATCTGGAAACACCATATATTTT.

The chain links TRBV7-2 to TRBJ2-7; 8 nucleotides line up with TRBD2. Germline CDR1 is SGHTA and CDR2 is FQGNSA. The CDR3 contains 15 residues. The V gene end was trimmed by 5 bases and the J gene end by 4 bases; junction bases not matched to a gene: 10. The CDR3 DNA sequence: TGTGCCAGCAGCAGCCCCGGGAGGGCCAAATACGAGCAGTACTTC. Translation: CASSSPGRAKYEQYF.

The V and J genes are TRBV27 and TRBJ2-3; perhaps TRBD2 as D (5 bases). The CDR3 is 13 amino acids. Germline CDR1 and CDR2: MNHEY and SMNVEV (reference sequence). The germline V and J ends were trimmed by 3 bases and 7 bases, with 11 bases remaining between them. This CDR3 reads CASSFVPGNTQYF. CDR3 sequence (DNA): TGTGCCAGCAGTTTCGTCCCGGGGAATACGCAGTATTTT.

V is TRBV9 and J is TRBJ1-4; 8 positions agree with TRBD1. From germline, CDR1 is SGDLS and CDR2 YYNGEE. Losses at the gene ends were 4 bases for V and 4 bases for J; bases not matched to a gene: 3. The CDR3 consists of 14 residues. CDR3 nucleotides: TGTGCCAGCAGCCTCAGGGGGCTTAATGAAAAACTGTTTTTT. Translation gives CASSLRGLNEKLFF.

The chain employs TRBV15 and TRBJ1-3, with D unclear. This CDR3 has 13 amino acids. Germline CDR1 LNHNV, CDR2 YYDKDF (reference sequence). V lost 5 bases to trimming and J lost 0 bases, with 5 bases between them. The CDR3 bases are TGTGCCACCAGCTCCCGCTCTGGAAACACCATATATTTT. Its translation: CATSSRSGNTIYF.

This clone was picked up one time. Other DNA variants within this sample encode the same CDR3. This chain links TRBV5-5 with TRBJ2-7; 11 bases agree with TRBD2. The CDR3 consists of 16 residues. The germline CDR1 and CDR2 sequences are SGHKS and YYEKEE (reference sequence). J lost 0 bases, V lost 4 bases, and 6 bases had no gene match. The CDR3 DNA reads as TGTGCCAGCAGCCCCCGACTAGCGGGAAGCTCCTACGAGCAGTACTTC. Translation: CASSPRLAGSSYEQYF.

This rearrangement joins TRBV4-1 to TRBJ2-1; 11 bases are shared with TRBD2. Trimming took 6 bases from V and 2 from J; bases not matched to a gene: 15. This CDR3 has 19 amino acids. The germline V gene has CDR1 MGHRA and CDR2 YSYEKL. CDR3 sequence: CASSQQPLLLAGAYNEQFF. CDR3 sequence (DNA): TGCGCCAGCAGTCAACAGCCACTTTTACTAGCGGGGGCCTACAATGAGCAGTTCTTC.